This T cell receptor beta chain was profiled in a study of cytomegalovirus exposure and HLA in healthy donors. In the study overall: In a previous analysis, 117 million unique TCR beta sequences were found from 170 million or so T cells. Of all 400 or so donors who were genotyped, roughly 81% belonged to the Caucasian-associated ancestry cluster. Study conclusions and caveats: According to reports, the classifier identified cytomegalovirus status with high specificity and sensitivity. When analyzed later, a missense DCLRE1C variant was found to be linked to TCR beta V- and J-gene trimming.

Trimming pared 1 base from V and 4 bases from J, leaving 13 bases between. Germline V gene lookup returns CDR1 SEHNR and CDR2 FQNEAQ (reference sequence). The CDR3 consists of 15 residues. The study ran its PCR with 60 Vbeta and 13 Jbeta primers. Only in-frame clones appear in the TCRdb table, and some are missing; sequencing was by immunoSEQ multiplex PCR. Here the sample spans more than 100,000 clones, roughly three fifths being singletons. Concerning this clone itself: Its cognate antigen is unknown.

The sequenced material came from PBMCs. The chain combines TRBV7-9 with TRBJ1-2, with D possibly being TRBD1 (5 bases). This clonotype was sampled from a woman aged 40 to 50 in good health and CMV-seropositive. This CDR3 reads CASSLVAGPGYGYTF. CDR3 coding DNA: TGTGCCAGCAGCTTAGTCGCGGGGCCGGGCTATGGCTACACCTTC.